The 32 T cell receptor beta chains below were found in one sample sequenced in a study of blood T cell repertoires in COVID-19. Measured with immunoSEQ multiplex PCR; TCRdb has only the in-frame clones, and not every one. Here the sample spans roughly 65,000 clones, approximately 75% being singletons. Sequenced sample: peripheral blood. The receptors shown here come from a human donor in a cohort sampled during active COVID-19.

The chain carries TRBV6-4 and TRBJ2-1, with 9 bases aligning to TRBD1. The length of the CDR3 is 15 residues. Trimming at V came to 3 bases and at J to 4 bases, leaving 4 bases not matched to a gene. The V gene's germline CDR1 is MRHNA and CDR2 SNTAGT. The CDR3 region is CASSEGTGSYNEQFF. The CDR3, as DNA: TGTGCCAGCAGTGAAGGGACAGGGAGTTACAATGAGCAGTTCTTC.

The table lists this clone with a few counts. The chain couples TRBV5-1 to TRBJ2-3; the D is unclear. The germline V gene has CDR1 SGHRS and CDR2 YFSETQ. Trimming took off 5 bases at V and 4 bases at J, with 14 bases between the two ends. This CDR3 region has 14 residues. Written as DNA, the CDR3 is TGCGCCAGCAGTGGTACTACCGCAGCAGATACGCAGTATTTT. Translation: CASSGTTAADTQYF.

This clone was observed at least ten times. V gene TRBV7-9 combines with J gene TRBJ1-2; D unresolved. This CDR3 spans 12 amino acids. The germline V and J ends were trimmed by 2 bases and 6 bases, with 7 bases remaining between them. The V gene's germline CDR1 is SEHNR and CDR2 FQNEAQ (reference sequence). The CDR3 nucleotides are TGTGCCAGCAGCTTATACGGGGATGGCTACACCTTC. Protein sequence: CASSLYGDGYTF.

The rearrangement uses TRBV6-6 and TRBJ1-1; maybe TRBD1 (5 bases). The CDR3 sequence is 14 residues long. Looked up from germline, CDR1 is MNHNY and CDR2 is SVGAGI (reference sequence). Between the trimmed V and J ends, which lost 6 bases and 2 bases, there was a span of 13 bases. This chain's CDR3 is CASSRSTENTEAFF. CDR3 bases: TGTGCCAGCAGCCGGTCGACAGAAAACACTGAAGCTTTCTTT.

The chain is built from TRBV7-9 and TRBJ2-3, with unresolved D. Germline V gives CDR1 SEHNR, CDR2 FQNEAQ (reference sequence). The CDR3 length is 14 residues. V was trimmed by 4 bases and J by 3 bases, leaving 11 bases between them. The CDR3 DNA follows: TGTGCCAGCAGCTCCTGGATCGGGACAGATACGCAGTATTTT. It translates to CASSSWIGTDTQYF. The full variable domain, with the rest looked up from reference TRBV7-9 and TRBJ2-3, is DTGVSQNPRHKITKRGQNVTFRCDPISEHNRLYWYRQTLGQGPEFLTYFQNEAQLEKSRLLSDRFSAERPKGSFSTLEIQRTEQGDSAMYLCASSSWIGTDTQYFGPGTRLTVL.

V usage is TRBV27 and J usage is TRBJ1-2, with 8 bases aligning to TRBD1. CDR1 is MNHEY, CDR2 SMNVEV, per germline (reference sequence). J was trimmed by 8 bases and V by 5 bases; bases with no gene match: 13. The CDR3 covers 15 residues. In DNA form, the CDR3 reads TGTGCCAGCAGTCCCCATGGGCAGGGGGCCGGCGGCTACACCTTC. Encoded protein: CASSPHGQGAGGYTF.

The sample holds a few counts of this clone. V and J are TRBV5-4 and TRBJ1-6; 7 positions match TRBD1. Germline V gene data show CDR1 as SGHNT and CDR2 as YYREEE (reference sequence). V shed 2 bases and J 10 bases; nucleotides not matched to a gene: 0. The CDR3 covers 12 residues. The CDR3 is CASSFRGSPLHF. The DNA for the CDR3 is TGTGCCAGCAGCTTCAGGGGGTCACCCCTCCACTTT. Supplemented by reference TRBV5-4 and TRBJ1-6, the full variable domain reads ETGVTQSPTHLIKTRGQQVTLRCSSQSGHNTVSWYQQALGQGPQFIFQYYREEENGRGNFPPRFSGLQFPNYSSELNVNALELDDSALYLCASSFRGSPLHFGNGTRLTVT.

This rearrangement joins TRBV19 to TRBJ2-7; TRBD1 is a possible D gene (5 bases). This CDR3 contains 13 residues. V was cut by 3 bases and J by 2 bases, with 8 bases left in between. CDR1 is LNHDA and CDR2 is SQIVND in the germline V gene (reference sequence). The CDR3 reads CASSIRETYEQYF. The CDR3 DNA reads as TGTGCCAGTAGTATCAGGGAAACCTACGAGCAGTACTTC.

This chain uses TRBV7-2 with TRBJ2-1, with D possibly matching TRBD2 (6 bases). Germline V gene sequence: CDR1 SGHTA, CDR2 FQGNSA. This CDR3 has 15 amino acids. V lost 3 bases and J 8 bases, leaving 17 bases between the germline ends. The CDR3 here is CASSLWRGRGDEQFF. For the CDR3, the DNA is TGTGCCAGCAGCTTGTGGCGGGGCCGGGGCGATGAGCAGTTCTTC.

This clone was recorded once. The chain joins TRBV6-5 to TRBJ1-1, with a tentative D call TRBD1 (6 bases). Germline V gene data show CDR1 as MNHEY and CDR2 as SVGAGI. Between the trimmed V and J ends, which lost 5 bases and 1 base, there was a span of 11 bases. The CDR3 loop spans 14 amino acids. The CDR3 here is CASSLYRENTEAFF. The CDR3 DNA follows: TGTGCCAGCAGTCTATACAGGGAGAACACTGAAGCTTTCTTT.

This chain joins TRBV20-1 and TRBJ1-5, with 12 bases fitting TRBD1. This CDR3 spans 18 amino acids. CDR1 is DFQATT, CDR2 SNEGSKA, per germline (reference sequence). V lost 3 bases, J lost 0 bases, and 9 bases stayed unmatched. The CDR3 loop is CSASGDRGPGYSNQPQHF. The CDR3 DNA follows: TGCAGTGCTAGTGGGGACAGGGGGCCGGGATATAGCAATCAGCCCCAGCATTTT.

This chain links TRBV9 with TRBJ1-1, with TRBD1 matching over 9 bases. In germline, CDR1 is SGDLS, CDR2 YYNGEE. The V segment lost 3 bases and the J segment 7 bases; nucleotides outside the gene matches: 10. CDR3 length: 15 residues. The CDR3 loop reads CASSAGGTGSNEAFF. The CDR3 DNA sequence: TGTGCCAGCAGCGCAGGGGGGACAGGGAGCAATGAAGCTTTCTTT. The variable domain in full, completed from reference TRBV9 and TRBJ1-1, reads DSGVTQTPKHLITATGQRVTLRCSPRSGDLSVYWYQQSLDQGLQFLIQYYNGEERAKGNILERFSAQQFPDLHSELNLSSLELGDSALYFCASSAGGTGSNEAFFGQGTRLTVV.

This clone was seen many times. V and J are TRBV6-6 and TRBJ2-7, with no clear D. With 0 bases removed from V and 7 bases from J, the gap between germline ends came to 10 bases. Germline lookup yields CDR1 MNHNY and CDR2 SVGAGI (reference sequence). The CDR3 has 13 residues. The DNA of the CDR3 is TGTGCCAGCAGTTACTCGATTGCGTCTGAGCAGTACTTC. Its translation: CASSYSIASEQYF.

CDR3 amino acids: CASSTIGQDEQYF. Here the CDR3 DNA reads TGTGCCAGCAGCACTATAGGACAGGACGAGCAGTACTTC. This rearrangement joins TRBV7-9 to TRBJ2-7, with 7 bases matching TRBD1. The trim removed 5 bases at V and 5 bases at J, leaving 6 bases unmatched. This CDR3 has 13 residues. The germline CDR1 and CDR2 sequences are SEHNR and FQNEAQ (reference sequence).

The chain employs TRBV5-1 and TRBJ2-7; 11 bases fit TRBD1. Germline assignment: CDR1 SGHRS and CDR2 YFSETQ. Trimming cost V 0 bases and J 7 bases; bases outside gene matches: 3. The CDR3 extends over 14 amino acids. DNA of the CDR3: TGCGCCAGCAGCTTGGTAGGGACAGGGGGAGAGCAGTACTTC. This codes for CASSLVGTGGEQYF.

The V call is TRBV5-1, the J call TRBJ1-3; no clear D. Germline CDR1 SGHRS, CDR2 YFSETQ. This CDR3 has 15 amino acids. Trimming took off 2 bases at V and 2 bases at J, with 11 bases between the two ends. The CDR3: CASSLEGIAGNTIYF. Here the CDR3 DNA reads TGCGCCAGCAGCTTAGAGGGTATAGCTGGAAACACCATATATTTT. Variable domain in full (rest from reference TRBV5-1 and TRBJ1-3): KAGVTQTPRYLIKTRGQQVTLSCSPISGHRSVSWYQQTPGQGLQFLFEYFSETQRNKGNFPGRFSGRQFSNSRSEMNVSTLELGDSALYLCASSLEGIAGNTIYFGEGSWLTVV.

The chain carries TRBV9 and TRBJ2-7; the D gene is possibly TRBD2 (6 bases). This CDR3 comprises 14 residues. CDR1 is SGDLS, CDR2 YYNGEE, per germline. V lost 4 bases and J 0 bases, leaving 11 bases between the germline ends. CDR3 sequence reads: CASSFSGDSYEQYF. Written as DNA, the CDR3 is TGTGCCAGCAGCTTTAGCGGCGACTCCTACGAGCAGTACTTC.

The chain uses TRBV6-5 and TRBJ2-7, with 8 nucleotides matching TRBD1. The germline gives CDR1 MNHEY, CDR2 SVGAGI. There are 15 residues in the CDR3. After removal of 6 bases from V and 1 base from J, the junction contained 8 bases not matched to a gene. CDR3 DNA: TGTGCCAGCAGACACCACGGGACAGGTTCCTACGAGCAGTACTTC. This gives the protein CASRHHGTGSYEQYF.

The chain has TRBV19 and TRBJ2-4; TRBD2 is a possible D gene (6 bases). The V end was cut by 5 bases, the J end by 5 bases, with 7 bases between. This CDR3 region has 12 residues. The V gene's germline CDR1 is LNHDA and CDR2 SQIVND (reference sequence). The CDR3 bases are TGTGCCAGTAGTCCTAGCGAAAACATTCAGTACTTC. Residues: CASSPSENIQYF.

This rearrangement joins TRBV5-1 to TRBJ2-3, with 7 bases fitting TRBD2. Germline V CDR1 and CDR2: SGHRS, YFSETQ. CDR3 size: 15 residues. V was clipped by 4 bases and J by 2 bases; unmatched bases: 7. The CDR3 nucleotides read TGCGCCAGCAGCCCACAGCGGGGCCCCACAGATACGCAGTATTTT. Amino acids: CASSPQRGPTDTQYF.

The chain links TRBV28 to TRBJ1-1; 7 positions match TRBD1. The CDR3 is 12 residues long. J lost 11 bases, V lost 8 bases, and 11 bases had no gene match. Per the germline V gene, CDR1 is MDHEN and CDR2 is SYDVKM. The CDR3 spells CASLGGRGPAFF. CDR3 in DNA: TGTGCCAGCTTAGGGGGCAGGGGACCGGCTTTCTTT.

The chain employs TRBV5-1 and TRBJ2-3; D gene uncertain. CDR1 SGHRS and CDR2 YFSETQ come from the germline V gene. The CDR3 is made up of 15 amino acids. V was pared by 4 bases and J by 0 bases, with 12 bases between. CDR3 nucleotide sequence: TGCGCCAGCAGCCCAACTGACACAAGCACAGATACGCAGTATTTT. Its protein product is CASSPTDTSTDTQYF.

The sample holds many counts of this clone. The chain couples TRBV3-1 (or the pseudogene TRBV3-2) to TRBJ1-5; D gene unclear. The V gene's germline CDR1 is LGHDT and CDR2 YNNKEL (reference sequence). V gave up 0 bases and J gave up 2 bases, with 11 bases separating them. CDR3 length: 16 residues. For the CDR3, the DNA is TGTGCCAGCAGCCAAGAGGCGGGTTTTGGCAATCAGCCCCAGCATTTT. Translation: CASSQEAGFGNQPQHF.

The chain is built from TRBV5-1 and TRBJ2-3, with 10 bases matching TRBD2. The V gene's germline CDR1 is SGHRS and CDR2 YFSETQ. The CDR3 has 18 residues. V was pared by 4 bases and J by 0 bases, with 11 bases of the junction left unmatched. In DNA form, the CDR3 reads TGCGCCAGCAGCCGACAACCAGGGACTAGCGTAAGCACAGATACGCAGTATTTT. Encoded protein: CASSRQPGTSVSTDTQYF. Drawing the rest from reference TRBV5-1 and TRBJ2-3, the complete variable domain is KAGVTQTPRYLIKTRGQQVTLSCSPISGHRSVSWYQQTPGQGLQFLFEYFSETQRNKGNFPGRFSGRQFSNSRSEMNVSTLELGDSALYLCASSRQPGTSVSTDTQYFGPGTRLTVL.

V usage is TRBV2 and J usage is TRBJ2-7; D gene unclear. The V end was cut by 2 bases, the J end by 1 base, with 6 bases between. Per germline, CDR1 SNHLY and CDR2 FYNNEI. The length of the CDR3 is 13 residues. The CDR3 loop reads CASSEPGSYEQYF. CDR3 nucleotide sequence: TGTGCCAGCAGTGAACCCGGGTCCTACGAGCAGTACTTC. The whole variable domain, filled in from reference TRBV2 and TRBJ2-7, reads EPEVTQTPSHQVTQMGQEVILRCVPISNHLYFYWYRQILGQKVEFLVSFYNNEISEKSEIFDDQFSVERPDGSNFTLKIRSTKLEDSAMYFCASSEPGSYEQYFGPGTRLTVT.

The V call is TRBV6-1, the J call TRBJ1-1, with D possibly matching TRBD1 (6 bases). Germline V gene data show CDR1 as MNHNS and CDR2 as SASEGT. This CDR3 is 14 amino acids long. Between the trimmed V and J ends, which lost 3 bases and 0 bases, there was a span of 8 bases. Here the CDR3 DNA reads TGTGCCAGCAGTGACAGGGGCATGAACACTGAAGCTTTCTTT. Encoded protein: CASSDRGMNTEAFF.

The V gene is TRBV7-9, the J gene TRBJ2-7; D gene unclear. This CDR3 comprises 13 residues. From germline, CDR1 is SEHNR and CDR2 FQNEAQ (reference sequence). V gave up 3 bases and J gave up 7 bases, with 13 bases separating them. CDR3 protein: CASSFSGTGEQYF. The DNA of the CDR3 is TGTGCCAGCAGCTTTAGTGGAACGGGTGAGCAGTACTTC. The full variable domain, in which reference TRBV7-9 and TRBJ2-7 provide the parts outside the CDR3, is DTGVSQNPRHKITKRGQNVTFRCDPISEHNRLYWYRQTLGQGPEFLTYFQNEAQLEKSRLLSDRFSAERPKGSFSTLEIQRTEQGDSAMYLCASSFSGTGEQYFGPGTRLTVT.

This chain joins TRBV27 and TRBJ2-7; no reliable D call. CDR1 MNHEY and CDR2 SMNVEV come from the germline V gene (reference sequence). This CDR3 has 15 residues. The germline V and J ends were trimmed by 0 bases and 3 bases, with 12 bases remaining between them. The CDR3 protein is CASSLSNVRFYEQYF. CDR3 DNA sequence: TGTGCCAGCAGTTTATCGAACGTTCGGTTCTACGAGCAGTACTTC.

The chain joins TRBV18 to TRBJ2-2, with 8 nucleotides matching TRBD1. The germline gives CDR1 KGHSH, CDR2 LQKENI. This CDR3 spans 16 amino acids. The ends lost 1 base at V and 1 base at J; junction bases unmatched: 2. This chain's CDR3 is CASSPQDRVNTGELFF. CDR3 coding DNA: TGTGCCAGCTCACCACAGGACAGGGTGAACACCGGGGAGCTGTTTTTT.

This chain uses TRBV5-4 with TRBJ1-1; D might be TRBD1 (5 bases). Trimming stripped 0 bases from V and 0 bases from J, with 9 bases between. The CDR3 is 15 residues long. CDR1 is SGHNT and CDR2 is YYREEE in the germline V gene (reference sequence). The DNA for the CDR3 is TGTGCCAGCAGCTTGGGGAGGGGAGTGAACACTGAAGCTTTCTTT. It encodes CASSLGRGVNTEAFF.

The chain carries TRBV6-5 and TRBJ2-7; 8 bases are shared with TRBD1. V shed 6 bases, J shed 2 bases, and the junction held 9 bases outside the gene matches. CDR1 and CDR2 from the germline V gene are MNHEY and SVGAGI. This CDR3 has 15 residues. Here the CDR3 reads CASSTGQGNPYEQYF. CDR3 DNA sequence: TGTGCCAGCAGCACCGGACAGGGCAACCCCTACGAGCAGTACTTC.

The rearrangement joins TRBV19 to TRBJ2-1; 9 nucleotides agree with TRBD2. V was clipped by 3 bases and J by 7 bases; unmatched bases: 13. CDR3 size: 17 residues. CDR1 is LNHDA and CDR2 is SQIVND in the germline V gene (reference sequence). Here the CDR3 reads CASSISGGRAYRNEQFF. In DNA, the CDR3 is TGTGCCAGTAGTATTTCTGGCGGGAGGGCCTATCGGAATGAGCAGTTCTTC. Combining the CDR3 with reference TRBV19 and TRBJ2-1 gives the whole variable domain DGGITQSPKYLFRKEGQNVTLSCEQNLNHDAMYWYRQDPGQGLRLIYYSQIVNDFQKGDIAEGYSVSREKKESFPLTVTSAQKNPTAFYLCASSISGGRAYRNEQFFGPGTRLTVL.